This paragraph reports one TCR beta chain. No cognate antigen has been identified for it. Base qualities are missing; no much larger clone stands one base away. The record originates from a study of T cell responses to AZD1222 COVID-19 vaccine (dated by TCRdb to about 2021). About the investigation overall: A total of approximately 240 trial participants underwent TCR sequencing, of whom about 210 received two doses of AZD1222 and 26 received two doses of the MenACWY control vaccine. Trial participants were enrolled by age into subgroups of 18-55, 56-69 and 70-plus years, and around 150, 28 and 57 TCR-sequenced participants, respectively, were included in these subgroups. Broad study findings and their caveats: Participants were mostly white British, with more females than males. The authors suggested clonal diversity may have been underestimated. Because no day 14 peak-response samples were available, repertoires were characterized only after the peak T cell response. Conclusions about previously exposed vaccinees are limited, since just five or six AZD1222 recipients were seropositive for SARS-CoV-2 at baseline. CD4 TCRs associated with the vaccine covered the entire spike protein, and the dominant responses were in regions 160-218 and 743-854. In the small 56-69-year group, the increase in depth fell short of significance, most likely because of low power. After two AZD1222 doses, spike-specific TCR breadth and depth were significantly higher than at day 0 and than in MenACWY recipients. Epitopes outside the regions mutated in the B.1.351 and B.1.1.7 variants were reportedly recognized by nearly half of the unique spike-specific TCRs.

The germline V gene (reference sequence) sets CDR1 to LNHDA and CDR2 to SQIVND. V is trimmed back by 6 bases and J by 3 bases, and the junction contains 10 bases that no gene match accounts for. From its cysteine to its phenylalanine, the CDR3 spans 16 amino acids. Only the CDR3 part of the read is kept: 48 bases, read in frame from the first base. The time point label corresponds to: about 28 days (+/-7) after the second vaccine dose. Because spike-specific TCR depth and breadth did not differ between the two schedules, AZD1222 recipients who got a second dose at roughly 4 weeks were pooled with those who got a second dose at roughly 12 weeks. Vaccinee samples came from UK trials COV001 and COV002, including a single-blind randomized controlled phase 2/3 trial of AZD1222 (ChAdOx1 nCoV-19) in healthy adults. Trial participant PBMC samples were collected at day 0 and day 28 after the second dose for TCRbeta chain sequencing.

The CDR3 regions of human TCRbeta chains were analyzed by immunosequencing. The source study handled its data this way. TCRs in the repertoires were matched against a reference library of SARS-CoV-2-specific TCRs that had been generated with the MIRA antigen-specificity platform. Breadth was defined as the fraction of unique TCRs that were SARS-CoV-2-associated, and depth was defined as the fraction of total T cells that were SARS-CoV-2-associated. Using the MIRA data, each spike-specific TCR was mapped to the spike region that the TCR reacts to and placed in a CD4 or CD8 class. Log10-transformed breadth and depth values were compared by one-way ANOVA with Sidak's multiple comparisons tests. TCRdb took this table from immuneACCESS and kept in-frame rearrangements with V and J called. Such tables lack part of the clones; where checked against another copy, unresolved V genes explain under half of the gap, and the rest is unexplained. V and J calls and clone size follow that table, whereas D and trimming were derived from the DNA. This sample is represented by 120,000 to 150,000 clones; roughly 91% of them were singletons. Approximately 2% of the sample rests with the top ten.

This sequence originates from an adult who received the AZD1222 COVID-19 vaccine. The sequenced sample was peripheral blood, obtained 28 days after the second AZD1222 dose. This chain joins TRBV19 to TRBJ2-1; 8 nucleotides in the junction match TRBD1. Here is the DNA: TGTGCCAGTAGCCTCGACAGGGGAAGGAGCTACAATGAGCAGTTCTTC. Its translation reads: CASSLDRGRSYNEQFF. This CDR3, with the reference TRBV19 and TRBJ2-1 proteins standing in past its ends, gives the full variable domain DGGITQSPKYLFRKEGQNVTLSCEQNLNHDAMYWYRQDPGQGLRLIYYSQIVNDFQKGDIAEGYSVSREKKESFPLTVTSAQKNPTAFYLCASSLDRGRSYNEQFFGPGTRLTVL.